These 14 T cell receptor beta chains were sequenced from one sample in a study of identical twins. TCRdb reprocessed the 5' RACE reads with MiXCR, giving one entry per CDR3 protein. The data show under 900,000 distinct CDR3 sequences, with 18% seen just once and 13% held by the top ten. The same sample was also studied in work on T cells expressing NK-cell markers.

The sample was PBMCs. The receptors come from a woman aged 18-35 years in good health.

This clonotype was seen ten or more times. This rearrangement joins TRBV13 to TRBJ2-1; tentative D call: TRBD2 (5 bases). The germline V and J ends were trimmed by 8 bases and 2 bases, with 13 bases remaining between them. Germline V gene data show CDR1 as PRHDT and CDR2 as FYEKMQ (reference sequence). CDR3 length: 14 amino acids. The CDR3 region is CASVMGAAYNEQFF. The CDR3, as DNA: TGTGCCAGCGTTATGGGAGCGGCCTACAATGAGCAGTTCTTC.

In this sample, this clonotype turned up a few times. The chain uses TRBV20-1 and TRBJ2-1; D ambiguous. Germline-derived CDR1 and CDR2 are DFQATT and SNEGSKA (reference sequence). Trimming took off 0 bases at V and 5 bases at J, with 8 bases between the two ends. This CDR3 contains 13 residues. The CDR3: CSARDQTDNEQFF. The DNA of the CDR3 is TGCAGTGCTAGAGATCAGACGGACAATGAGCAGTTCTTC.

The rearrangement uses TRBV12-3 or TRBV12-4 and TRBJ2-1, with D maybe TRBD2 (5 bases). CDR3 length equals 16 residues. Trimming removed 10 bases from V and 0 bases from J, with 19 bases in between. The CDR3 sequence is CATGRRAASSYNEQFF. The CDR3 region has the DNA TGTGCCACCGGAAGAAGAGCGGCTAGCTCCTACAATGAGCAGTTCTTC.

This clonotype was seen a handful of times. The chain is built from TRBV7-2 and TRBJ2-5; D possibly corresponds to TRBD1 (5 bases). The CDR3 sequence is 14 residues long. Germline V gives CDR1 SGHTA, CDR2 FQGNSA. The V end was cut by 2 bases, the J end by 3 bases, with 10 bases between. CDR3 DNA sequence: TGTGCCAGCAGCTTACAGTTAGGGGAAGAGACCCAGTACTTC. Translation gives CASSLQLGEETQYF.

The V gene is TRBV12-3 or TRBV12-4, the J gene TRBJ2-7; D is perhaps TRBD1 or TRBD2 (7 bases each). The CDR3 totals 15 residues. Between the trimmed V and J ends, which lost 6 bases and 1 base, there was a span of 16 bases. This CDR3 reads CASRDDREGSYEQYF. CDR3 coding DNA: TGTGCCAGCAGGGACGACAGGGAGGGTTCCTACGAGCAGTACTTC.

There are a few counts of this clonotype. The chain links TRBV12-3 or TRBV12-4 to TRBJ1-6; no reliable D call. The CDR3 runs 14 residues. V dropped 3 bases and J dropped 10 bases, with 13 bases sitting between them. In nucleotides, the CDR3 is TGTGCCAGCAGTTTCCGCCGGCGCTACTCACCCCTCCACTTT. Protein sequence: CASSFRRRYSPLHF.

A few counts support this clonotype. The chain recombines TRBV15 with TRBJ2-5; the match to TRBD1 covers 9 bases. The V and J ends lost 4 bases and 3 bases, in that order; junction bases with no gene match: 3. The germline V gene has CDR1 LNHNV and CDR2 YYDKDF (reference sequence). This CDR3 region has 14 residues. Written as DNA, the CDR3 is TGTGCCACCAGCATAAGGACAGGGGAAGAGACCCAGTACTTC. It yields the protein CATSIRTGEETQYF.

The V gene is TRBV5-5, the J gene TRBJ1-1, with 7 positions matching TRBD1. The V segment lost 3 bases and the J segment 4 bases; nucleotides outside the gene matches: 6. The CDR3 totals 14 residues. The V gene's germline CDR1 is SGHKS and CDR2 YYEKEE (reference sequence). CDR3 in amino acids: CASSSTGLGTEAFF. In nucleotides, the CDR3 is TGTGCCAGCAGCTCGACAGGGCTGGGCACTGAAGCTTTCTTT.

The sample holds a few counts of this clonotype. V is TRBV6-2 or TRBV6-3 and J is TRBJ2-3, with D perhaps matching TRBD2 (5 bases). V was pared by 8 bases and J by 5 bases, with 17 bases between. CDR1 and CDR2 (germline): MNHEY, SVGEGT. CDR3 length: 14 amino acids. In DNA, the CDR3 is TGTGCCAGCCTCGAGGGAGCAGCAGGAGATACGCAGTATTTT. It is translated as CASLEGAAGDTQYF.

The table lists this clonotype with many counts. V is TRBV12-3 or TRBV12-4 and J is TRBJ1-2, with D possibly TRBD1 on 5 matching bases. V lost 4 bases, J lost 5 bases, and 8 bases lay in between. The CDR3 has 12 amino acids. The CDR3 DNA follows: TGTGCCAGCAGTTCACAGGTTTATGGCTACACCTTC. This codes for CASSSQVYGYTF.

V usage is TRBV6-6 and J usage is TRBJ1-1; a possible D gene is TRBD1 (5 bases). This CDR3 contains 12 residues. Germline V gene lookup returns CDR1 MNHNY and CDR2 SVGAGI (reference sequence). V lost 7 bases, J lost 7 bases, and 13 bases lay in between. The CDR3 is CASNALGGEAFF. The CDR3 nucleotides read TGTGCCAGCAACGCCCTGGGGGGTGAAGCTTTCTTT.

This clonotype was detected a few times. The V and J genes are TRBV7-2 and TRBJ2-5; D possibly corresponds to TRBD2 (7 bases). In germline, CDR1 is SGHTA, CDR2 FQGNSA. The CDR3 extends over 15 amino acids. V was clipped by 8 bases and J by 4 bases, with 20 bases between them. The CDR3, as DNA: TGTGCCAGCTGGGGGGGCTCATGGGGTCGAGAGACCCAGTACTTC. Translating it yields CASWGGSWGRETQYF.

This chain uses TRBV9 with TRBJ2-4; D call uncertain. Germline assignment: CDR1 SGDLS and CDR2 YYNGEE. CDR3 size: 17 residues. V was pared by 0 bases and J by 0 bases, with 13 bases between. The CDR3 DNA reads as TGTGCCAGCAGCGTAGGGGCTGGAACGCTAGCCAAAAACATTCAGTACTTC. Amino acids: CASSVGAGTLAKNIQYF. The full variable domain, completed using reference TRBV9 and TRBJ2-4, is DSGVTQTPKHLITATGQRVTLRCSPRSGDLSVYWYQQSLDQGLQFLIQYYNGEERAKGNILERFSAQQFPDLHSELNLSSLELGDSALYFCASSVGAGTLAKNIQYFGAGTRLSVL.

This clonotype was seen more than once but under ten times. The chain combines TRBV12-3 or TRBV12-4 with TRBJ1-1; the match to TRBD1 covers 7 bases. The CDR3 is made up of 12 amino acids. J gave up 11 bases and V 6 bases, and 9 bases lay outside the gene matches. CDR3 coding DNA: TGTGCCAGCAGCATACTACAGGGACAGGCTTTCTTT. It specifies CASSILQGQAFF.